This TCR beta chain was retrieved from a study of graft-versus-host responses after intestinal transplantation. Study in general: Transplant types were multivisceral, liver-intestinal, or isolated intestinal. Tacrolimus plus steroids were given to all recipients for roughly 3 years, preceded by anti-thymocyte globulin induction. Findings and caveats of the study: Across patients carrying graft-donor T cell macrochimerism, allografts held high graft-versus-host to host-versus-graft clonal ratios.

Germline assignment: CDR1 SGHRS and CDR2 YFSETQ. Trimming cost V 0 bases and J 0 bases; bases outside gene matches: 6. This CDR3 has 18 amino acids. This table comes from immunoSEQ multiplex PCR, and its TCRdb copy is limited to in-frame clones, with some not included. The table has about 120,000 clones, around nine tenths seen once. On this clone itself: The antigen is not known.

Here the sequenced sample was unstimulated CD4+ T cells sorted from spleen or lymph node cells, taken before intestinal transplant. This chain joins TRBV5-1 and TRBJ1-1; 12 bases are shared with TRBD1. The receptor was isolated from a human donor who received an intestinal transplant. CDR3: CASSLGWGQGAMNTEAFF. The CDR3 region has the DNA TGCGCCAGCAGCTTGGGGTGGGGACAGGGGGCGATGAACACTGAAGCTTTCTTT.